This T cell receptor (beta chain) was captured by sequencing in a study of blood T cell repertoires in COVID-19 (dated by TCRdb to 2018 to 2020). About the study as a whole: Collaborator samples came from the United States, Italy and Spain and covered acute and convalescent phases of COVID-19. The prospective study material was composed of cDNA or gDNA derived from T cells, B-cell-depleted T cells, or PBMCs. The dataset comprised deeply sampled blood TCRbeta repertoires from subjects exposed to, actively infected with, or recovered from COVID-19. A freely available public database, intended as a resource for researchers studying the immune response to SARS-CoV-2, is where the repertoires were released. Samples came from the ongoing ImmuneRACE study (first 160 participants) plus 1,254 subjects from 6 global collaborators. A de-identified subject ID, COVID-19 status, age in years and sex were almost always included in the sample metadata. Where available, HLA class I and class II types were taken from metadata supplied by the sample provider and were not determined by assay-based typing.

V drops 3 bases and J drops 5 bases, leaving 8 bases in between. The CDR3 measures 13 amino acids from cysteine to phenylalanine. Only CDR3 DNA remains: 39 bases, in frame from the first base. CDR1 and CDR2 were assigned from the germline V gene as LGHNA and YNFKEQ. As concerns this clone: Its specific antigen is unknown. No qualities accompany the bases; no much larger clone lies one base away.

TCRbeta CDR3 regions were amplified from genomic DNA by means of the immunoSEQ Assay, a bias-controlled multiplex PCR. The paper's data handling went like this. The number of nucleated cells in each sample was estimated from the amplification of reference gene primers within the assay. To quantify the absolute abundance of each unique TCRbeta CDR3 rearrangement, sequence reads were collapsed and filtered. For each sample, productive Simpson clonality was calculated as the square root of Simpson's diversity index across productive rearrangements. This is the immuneACCESS table as TCRdb keeps it, with only in-frame sequences that have V and J called. A part of the clones is gone; compared with another copy, unresolved V genes explain less than half, and the rest is unexplained. Clone size and V and J calls were adopted from that table, with D and trimming inferred from the DNA. Counted in this sample were 350,000 or so clones; roughly 90% of them appeared once. Of the sample, around 7% is held by the ten largest clones.

Here is what the overall study found, with its caveats: How much clinical and demographic metadata was included differed by source and by participant, and the metadata was provided uncurated.

Whole blood was collected in K2EDTA tubes by collaborating institutions according to the institutions' own protocols. For TCRbeta analysis, collaborators shipped samples as frozen whole blood, isolated PBMCs, or DNA extracted from either of those sample types. The clonotype originates from a man younger than 35 with active or convalescent COVID-19. The sequencing sample was made of peripheral blood. The chain employs TRBV4-2 and TRBJ1-5, with no reliable assignment of the D segment. At the DNA level, the sequence is TGTGCCAGCAGCCACCAGTATGATCAGCCCCAGCATTTT. Its translation reads: CASSHQYDQPQHF.